This T cell receptor beta chain was identified in a study of T cell responses to AZD1222 COVID-19 vaccine. Investigators merged groups given second doses at roughly 4 or roughly 12 weeks. Assay used: immunoSEQ multiplex PCR; TCRdb lists only in-frame clones, some missing. In the table there are approximately 140,000 clones, about 90% of which are singletons. The V gene lost 3 bases and the J gene lost 0 bases, with 9 bases spanning the gap. Germline CDR1 reads ENHRY; CDR2 reads SYGVKD. This CDR3 spans 15 amino acids. The TCR sequence derives from an adult who received the AZD1222 COVID-19 vaccine. V and J are TRBV10-3 and TRBJ1-5; no definite D call. This sample comprised peripheral blood, obtained 28 days after the second AZD1222 dose. The CDR3 bases are TGTGCCATCAGTGACAGTACTTATAGCAATCAGCCCCAGCATTTT. It codes for CAISDSTYSNQPQHF.